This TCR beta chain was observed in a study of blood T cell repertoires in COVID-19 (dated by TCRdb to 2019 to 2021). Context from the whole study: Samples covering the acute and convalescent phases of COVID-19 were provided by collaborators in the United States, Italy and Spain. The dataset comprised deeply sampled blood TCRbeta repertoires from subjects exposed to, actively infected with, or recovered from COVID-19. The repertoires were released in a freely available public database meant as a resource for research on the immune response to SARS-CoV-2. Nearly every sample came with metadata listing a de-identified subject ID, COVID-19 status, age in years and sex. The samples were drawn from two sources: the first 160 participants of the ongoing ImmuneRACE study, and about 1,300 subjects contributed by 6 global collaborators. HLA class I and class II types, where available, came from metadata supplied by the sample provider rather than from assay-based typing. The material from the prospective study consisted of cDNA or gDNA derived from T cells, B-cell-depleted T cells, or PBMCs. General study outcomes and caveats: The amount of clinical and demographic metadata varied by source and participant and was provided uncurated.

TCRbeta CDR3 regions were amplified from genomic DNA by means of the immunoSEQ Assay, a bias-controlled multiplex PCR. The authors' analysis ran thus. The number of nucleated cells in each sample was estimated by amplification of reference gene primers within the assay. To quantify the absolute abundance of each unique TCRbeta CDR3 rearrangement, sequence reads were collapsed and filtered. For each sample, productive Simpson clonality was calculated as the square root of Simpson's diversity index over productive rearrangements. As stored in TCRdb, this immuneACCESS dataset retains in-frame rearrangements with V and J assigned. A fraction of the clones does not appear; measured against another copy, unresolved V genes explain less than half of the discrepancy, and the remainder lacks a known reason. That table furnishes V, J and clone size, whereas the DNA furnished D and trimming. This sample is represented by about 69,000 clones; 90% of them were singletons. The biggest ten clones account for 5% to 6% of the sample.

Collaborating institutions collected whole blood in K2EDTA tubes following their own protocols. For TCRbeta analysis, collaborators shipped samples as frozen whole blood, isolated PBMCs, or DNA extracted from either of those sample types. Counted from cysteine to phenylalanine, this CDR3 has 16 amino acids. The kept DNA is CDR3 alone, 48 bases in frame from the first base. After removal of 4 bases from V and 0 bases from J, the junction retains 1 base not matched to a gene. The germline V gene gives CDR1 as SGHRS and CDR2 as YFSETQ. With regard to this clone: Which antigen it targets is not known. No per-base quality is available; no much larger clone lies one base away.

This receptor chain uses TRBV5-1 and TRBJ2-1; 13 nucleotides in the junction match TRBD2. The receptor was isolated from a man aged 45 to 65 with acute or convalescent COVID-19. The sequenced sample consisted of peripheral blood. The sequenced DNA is TGCGCCAGCAGCCGGACTAGCGGGAGCTCCTACAATGAGCAGTTCTTC. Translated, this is CASSRTSGSSYNEQFF.